This is a list of T cell receptor beta chains from one sample in a study of early T cells in non-severe SARS-CoV-2 infection. TCRdb re-derived calls from the 5' RACE reads in MiXCR, one entry per CDR3 protein. The table has tens of thousands of distinct CDR3 sequences, 7% to 9% seen once. Sequencing used whole blood. The receptors were gathered from an adult who was a healthcare worker with PCR-confirmed SARS-CoV-2 infection or an uninfected control (not recorded which). Each CDR3 is given with its conserved first and last residue. D genes are given only for firm matches. Some rows mark clone size as missing; the rest say once, few, many or name a class of expanded clone.

D gene	CDR3 length	V gene	clone size	J gene	CDR3 DNA	CDR3 protein
NA	9	TRBV11-1	NA	TRBJ2-5	TGTAAAGGGAAAGAGACCCAGTACTTC	CKGKETQYF
TRBD1	14	TRBV25-1	NA	TRBJ2-5	TGTGCCAGCAGTCGGACAGGGGGAAGTGAGACCCAGTACTTC	CASSRTGGSETQYF
NA	12	TRBV28	few	TRBJ2-1	TGTGCCAGCAGTTTCCCGGCGGATGAGCAGTTCTTC	CASSFPADEQFF
NA	16	TRBV5-1	few	TRBJ2-7	TGCGCCAGCAGCTTGACCCAGAGGACAGCATCCTACGAGCAGTACTTC	CASSLTQRTASYEQYF
NA	14	TRBV9	many	TRBJ2-2	TGTGCCAGCAGCGTAGACAGCTACACCGGGGAGCTGTTTTTT	CASSVDSYTGELFF
NA	15	TRBV6-2/TRBV6-3	many	TRBJ2-3	TGTGCCAGCAGTTACCAGTCACCGGGGAGGGATACGCAGTATTTT	CASSYQSPGRDTQYF
NA	11	TRBV20-1	NA	TRBJ2-1	TGCAGTGCTAACTTATACAATGAGCAGTTCTTC	CSANLYNEQFF
TRBD1	14	TRBV11-2	few	TRBJ2-7	TGTGCCAGCAGGAAACGGACAGGGGACAACGAGCAGTACTTC	CASRKRTGDNEQYF
NA	13	TRBV7-9	NA	TRBJ1-6	TGTGCCAGCAGCTTAGTGGTCCATTCACCCCTCCACTTT	CASSLVVHSPLHF
NA	15	TRBV19	NA	TRBJ2-1	TGTGCCAGTAGTAGGTTGGCAGGACCCGGGAATGAGCAGTTCTTC	CASSRLAGPGNEQFF
NA	12	TRBV4-3	many	TRBJ2-2	TGCGCCAGCAGCCAGCTCACCGGGGAGCTGTTTTTT	CASSQLTGELFF
NA	12	TRBV9	NA	TRBJ1-1	TGTGCCAGCAGCGAGGGCCAGGGCGAGACTTTCTTT	CASSEGQGETFF
NA	13	TRBV29-1	few	TRBJ1-5	TGCAGCATTAGAATAGATGGCAATCAGCCCCAGCATTTT	CSIRIDGNQPQHF
NA	13	TRBV11-2	many	TRBJ2-7	TGTGCCAGCAGCTTCGGGAGTAACTACGAGCAGTACTTC	CASSFGSNYEQYF
TRBD1	14	TRBV12-3/TRBV12-4	NA	TRBJ2-5	TGTGCCAGCAGCCGACAGGGGGATCAAGAGACCCAGTACTTC	CASSRQGDQETQYF
NA	16	TRBV28	few	TRBJ2-4	TGTGCCAGCAGTTCCTACTCGGGACACCTGAGGGACATTCAGTACTTC	CASSSYSGHLRDIQYF
NA	14	TRBV7-3	many	TRBJ2-1	TGTGCCAGCAGCTTAACGGACAGTAACAATGAGCAGTTCTTC	CASSLTDSNNEQFF
NA	14	TRBV20-1	NA	TRBJ2-7	TGCAGTGCCATAGGGACCCTAGGGCCCTACGAGCAGTACTTC	CSAIGTLGPYEQYF
NA	18	TRBV4-1	many	TRBJ1-2	TGCGCCAGCAGCCAAGTTGGGTCAAGGGGACCTTTTAACTATGGCTACACCTTC	CASSQVGSRGPFNYGYTF
NA	17	TRBV7-9	many	TRBJ2-7	TGTGCCAGCAGCTCCATCGCTCTCCGGGATCAGCCCTACGAGCAGTACTTC	CASSSIALRDQPYEQYF
TRBD1	14	TRBV4-2	many	TRBJ1-4	TGTGCCAGCAGCTACGGGACAGGAGTAGAAAAACTGTTTTTT	CASSYGTGVEKLFF
TRBD2	11	TRBV29-1	NA	TRBJ2-1	TGCAGCGTTGATGGGGGGGATGAGCAGTTCTTC	CSVDGGDEQFF
NA	15	TRBV4-1	NA	TRBJ2-1	TGCGCCAGCAGCCCTCAGCGTCTAGACTACAATGAGCAGTTCTTC	CASSPQRLDYNEQFF
NA	14	TRBV20-1	many	TRBJ2-2	TGCAGTGCCCCCGGGCTAGCGAACACCGGGGAGCTGTTTTTT	CSAPGLANTGELFF
TRBD1	15	TRBV18	few	TRBJ1-2	TGTGCCAGCTCACCACCGGGACAGATATTTTATGGCTACACCTTC	CASSPPGQIFYGYTF
TRBD2	16	TRBV14	medium-sized	TRBJ2-3	TGTGCCAGCAGCCAAGATAGCGGGAGAACGGGAGATACGCAGTATTTT	CASSQDSGRTGDTQYF
NA	14	TRBV29-1	NA	TRBJ2-3	TGCAGCGCCCGCGACGGAGTAGTCTCAGATACGCAGTATTTT	CSARDGVVSDTQYF
TRBD1	16	TRBV4-3	few	TRBJ2-7	TGCGCCAGCAGCCAAGCGCCGAAACAGGGGCCCTACGAGCAGTACTTC	CASSQAPKQGPYEQYF
TRBD2	22	TRBV10-3	few	TRBJ2-3	TGTGCCATCAGTGGAGGTAGCGGGGGGGCAGATAGCGTATTCGTCGGCACAGATACGCAGTATTTT	CAISGGSGGADSVFVGTDTQYF
TRBD1	17	TRBV28	NA	TRBJ1-6	TGTGCCAGCACTTTTCCCGGGCCACAGGGGAGTTATTCACCCCTCCACTTT	CASTFPGPQGSYSPLHF
NA	12	TRBV2	many	TRBJ2-1	TGTGCCAGGGGGTGGAGGGAGAATGAGCAGTTCTTC	CARGWRENEQFF
NA	13	TRBV5-1	many	TRBJ2-3	TGCGCCAGCAGAAGGGGGGGGCCGGATACGCAGTATTTT	CASRRGGPDTQYF
TRBD1	15	TRBV9	NA	TRBJ1-1	TGTGCCAGCAGCTATGACACAGGGGGCGTCACTGAAGCTTTCTTT	CASSYDTGGVTEAFF
TRBD1	14	TRBV3-1	many	TRBJ1-1	TGTGCCAGCAGCTACGGGACAGGGAACACTGAAGCTTTCTTT	CASSYGTGNTEAFF
TRBD1	14	TRBV20-1	many	TRBJ1-6	TGCAGTGCTCCGGGACAGGGTGTCAATTCACCCCTCCACTTT	CSAPGQGVNSPLHF
NA	16	TRBV24-1	many	TRBJ1-4	TGTGCCACCAGTGAATGGGGTCCAGGGATCGGCGAAAAACTGTTTTTT	CATSEWGPGIGEKLFF
TRBD2	14	TRBV7-3	many	TRBJ2-2	TGTGCCAGCAGCCCCCTAGCGGGCTCCGGGGAGCTGTTTTTT	CASSPLAGSGELFF
TRBD1	15	TRBV7-2	many	TRBJ1-2	TGTGCCAGCAGCATCCGACAGGGTGCGAGTTATGGCTACACCTTC	CASSIRQGASYGYTF
NA	11	TRBV7-3	NA	TRBJ1-1	TGTGCCAGCAGCTCCGGACAGGAAGCTTTCTTT	CASSSGQEAFF
NA	13	TRBV27	NA	TRBJ2-5	TGTGCCAGCAGTTTAATGGGGCAAGAGACCCAGTACTTC	CASSLMGQETQYF
TRBD2	17	TRBV20-1	few	TRBJ2-3	TGCAGTGCTAGAGAGAGACTAGCGGGGTCAAGATCAGATACGCAGTATTTT	CSARERLAGSRSDTQYF
NA	12	TRBV11-2	many	TRBJ2-2	TGTGCCAGCAGCAGACCCACCGGGGAGCTGTTTTTT	CASSRPTGELFF
TRBD2	15	TRBV6-4	few	TRBJ2-1	TGTGCCAGCAGTGACTCGACTAGCGGGTACAATGAGCAGTTCTTC	CASSDSTSGYNEQFF
TRBD1	12	TRBV6-2/TRBV6-3	many	TRBJ2-1	TGTGCCAGCAGTTACGCAGACAGGGTTGTGGACTTC	CASSYADRVVDF
TRBD2	17	TRBV19	medium-sized	TRBJ2-5	TGTGCCAGTAGTATCGGGACTAGCGGGAGGGGAGAAGAGACCCAGTACTTC	CASSIGTSGRGEETQYF
NA	15	TRBV5-1	few	TRBJ2-5	TGCGCCAGCAGCTTGCGACCCGCCAGCGGGGAGACCCAGTACTTC	CASSLRPASGETQYF